These T cell receptor beta chains were read from a single sample in a study of blood T cell dynamics during melanoma immunotherapy. Data came from immunoSEQ multiplex PCR; TCRdb stores just in-frame clones and leaves some out. The table includes approximately 11,000 clones, more than 70% detected once. Here the sequenced sample was blood, taken from a patient treated with checkpoint blockade. The receptors come from a human donor with melanoma. Both conserved end residues are part of each CDR3. A D gene is named only where the DNA matches it firmly. Clone size, where shown, is once, few, many, or a class for clones that have expanded.

TGTGCCAGCAGCCCGAATCCTCAGGGGTGGTATGGCTACACCTTC,CASSPNPQGWYGYTF,TRBV4-2,.,.,TRBJ1-2
TGTGCCAGCACCGAGTTGCCCCCTGGCACAGATACGCAGTATTTT,CASTELPPGTDTQYF,TRBV2,.,.,TRBJ2-3
TGCGCCAGCAGCTTGATTACTAGCGGGAACTATGAGCAGTTCTTC,CASSLITSGNYEQFF,TRBV5-1,TRBD2,.,TRBJ2-1
TGTGCCAGCCGCCCAGGGACTAGCGGCACAGATACGCAGTATTTT,CASRPGTSGTDTQYF,TRBV27,TRBD2,.,TRBJ2-3
TGCGCCAGCAGCCCGGATGGGACAGCCAACACTGAAGCTTTCTTT,CASSPDGTANTEAFF,TRBV5-1,TRBD1,.,TRBJ1-1
TGTGCCATCAGTGGTGGGACTAGCGGGGGGTACCAAGAGACCCAGTACTTC,CAISGGTSGGYQETQYF,TRBV10-3,TRBD2,.,TRBJ2-5
TGTGCCAGCTCCCCCACAGGCCCTGGAAACACCATATATTTT,CASSPTGPGNTIYF,TRBV18,.,.,TRBJ1-3
TGTGCCAGCAGCCGGCTAGCGGGAGCCTTCGAGCAGTACTTC,CASSRLAGAFEQYF,TRBV6-5,TRBD2,.,TRBJ2-7
TGTGCCAGTAGGGCGGGATGGAACTACGAGCAGTACTTC,CASRAGWNYEQYF,TRBV19,.,once,TRBJ2-7
TGCAGTGCTACTTCCTACAATGAGCAGTTCTTC,CSATSYNEQFF,TRBV20-1,.,.,TRBJ2-1
TGCGCCAGCAGCTTGTGGTGGGAGGCCCTGCATGAGCAGTTCTTC,CASSLWWEALHEQFF,TRBV5-1,.,.,TRBJ2-1
TGTGCCAGCACCCCCCCCCACAGGGACGCGAACACCGGGGAGCTGTTTTTT,CASTPPHRDANTGELFF,TRBV25-1,.,once,TRBJ2-2
TGTGCCAGTAACCGGGACAGGGAAGGCACCGGGGAGCTGTTTTTT,CASNRDREGTGELFF,TRBV19,TRBD1,.,TRBJ2-2
TGTGCCAGCAGTCCCCAGGGAGGGAGCAATCAGCCCCAGCATTTT,CASSPQGGSNQPQHF,TRBV6-5,.,.,TRBJ1-5
TGTGCCACCAGCAGAGATCATGGGGAGCAGTTCTTC,CATSRDHGEQFF,TRBV15,.,.,TRBJ2-1
TGTGCCAGCAGGCGGGACAGCTGGGGCACAGATACGCAGTATTTT,CASRRDSWGTDTQYF,TRBV6-1,.,once,TRBJ2-3
TGTGCCAGCAGCTTAGGCGCCTACCACGGCAATGAGCAGTTCTTC,CASSLGAYHGNEQFF,TRBV7-9,.,.,TRBJ2-1
TGTGCCATCAGGACAGGGATGAACACTGAAGCTTTCTTT,CAIRTGMNTEAFF,TRBV10-3,TRBD1,few,TRBJ1-1
TGTGCCAGCAGGCCCGGGACTAGGTCCAATGAGCAGTTCTTC,CASRPGTRSNEQFF,TRBV5-4,TRBD2,.,TRBJ2-1
TGTGCCAGCAGTTTAGGCAGTACAAACACCATATATTTT,CASSLGSTNTIYF,TRBV28,.,.,TRBJ1-3
TGTGCCAGCAGCGTATACGGGGGGACTAGCGGGACCTCCTACGAGCAGTACTTC,CASSVYGGTSGTSYEQYF,TRBV5-4,TRBD2,.,TRBJ2-7
TGTGCCAGCAGCTCGCCCGGATGGTGGGGGGATAATGAAAAACTGTTTTTT,CASSSPGWWGDNEKLFF,TRBV5-6,.,.,TRBJ1-4
TGTGCCAGCAGCAAATACAATGAGCAGTTCTTC,CASSKYNEQFF,TRBV27,.,.,TRBJ2-1
TGTGCCAGCAGTACTAGCGGGAGTCCCAAAAACATTCAGTACTTC,CASSTSGSPKNIQYF,TRBV6-6,TRBD2,.,TRBJ2-4
TGTGCCAGTAGTGTCGGGACTAGTAACTCCTACGAGCAGTACTTC,CASSVGTSNSYEQYF,TRBV19,TRBD2,.,TRBJ2-7
TGTGCCAGCAGCTTAGGTGGGGAAGGCAATCAGCCCCAGCATTTT,CASSLGGEGNQPQHF,TRBV7-9,.,.,TRBJ1-5
TGTGCCAGCAGCCCACAGGGTGGCGGGGAGCTGTTTTTT,CASSPQGGGELFF,TRBV19,.,once,TRBJ2-2
TGTGCCAGCTCACCGGTCCAGGGGGCGGACACCGGGGAGCTGTTTTTT,CASSPVQGADTGELFF,TRBV18,TRBD1,.,TRBJ2-2
TGTGCCAGCTCACCAAGTAACATAGGGGAAGCTTTCTTT,CASSPSNIGEAFF,TRBV18,.,.,TRBJ1-1
TGTGCCAGCTCACCGGACAGGGGGAACACTGAAGCTTTCTTT,CASSPDRGNTEAFF,TRBV18,TRBD1,.,TRBJ1-1
TGTGCCAGCAGCCATAGCCTCGGGGACACCGGGGAGCTGTTTTTT,CASSHSLGDTGELFF,TRBV28,.,.,TRBJ2-2
TGCGCCAGCAGCGCAACCGGGACAGGGGGGGAGACCCAGTACTTC,CASSATGTGGETQYF,TRBV5-1,TRBD1,.,TRBJ2-5
TGTGCCAGCAGCTTAGCCGGGACCAGAAGAACCTACGAGCAGTACTTC,CASSLAGTRRTYEQYF,TRBV11-2,.,.,TRBJ2-7
TGTGCCACTGGGACAGTAGCCAAAAACATTCAGTACTTC,CATGTVAKNIQYF,TRBV28,TRBD1,.,TRBJ2-4
TGCGCCAGCAGCTTGGAAGGCGGGACAGGGGGATTCTTC,CASSLEGGTGGFF,TRBV5-1,TRBD1,.,TRBJ2-1
TGTGCCAGCAGCCCCAGCCGACGCAACACAGATACGCAGTATTTT,CASSPSRRNTDTQYF,TRBV5-4,.,.,TRBJ2-3
TGTGCCAGCAGTTTATCAGCAGGCGGCGCCTACGAGCAGTACTTC,CASSLSAGGAYEQYF,TRBV27,.,.,TRBJ2-7
TGTGCCAGCAGCCCAGATCCAGGGGGCTATGGCTACACCTTC,CASSPDPGGYGYTF,TRBV7-2,TRBD1,.,TRBJ1-2
TGTGCCAGTAGTATGTGGGGATACGAGCAGTACTTC,CASSMWGYEQYF,TRBV19,.,.,TRBJ2-7